This T cell receptor beta chain was sequenced for a study of post-analysis software for immune sequencing data. About the study: Relapsing-remitting, secondary progressive and progressive-relapsing multiple sclerosis were all included among the disease courses. General study points: Significantly lower normalized Chao1 diversity was found in patients with multiple sclerosis relative to controls. The F measure placed samples prepared in the same batch into strongly shared clusters.

Libraries were made from TCR beta cDNA, and they carried unique molecular identifiers. T cells numbering about 0.95 to 10 million gave rise to some 520,000 cDNA molecules. MiXCR, run by TCRdb on the PCR reads, gives a single entry per CDR3 protein. The table includes about 430,000 distinct CDR3 sequences, 39% detected once. About this clonotype: What it recognizes is unknown.

The receptor was derived from a girl aged 2 to 10 with multiple sclerosis. Sequencing was done on a sample of blood.

Here the CDR3 reads CASSFGSRLAPDTQYF. The CDR3, as DNA: TGTGCCAGCAGCTTCGGGTCTAGGCTAGCTCCAGATACGCAGTATTTT. J is TRBJ2-3 and V is TRBV5-6; weak D call: TRBD2 (5 bases). The CDR3 has 16 residues. Trimming cost V 2 bases and J 4 bases, with 17 bases left between them. The germline gives CDR1 SGHDT, CDR2 YYEEEE. The entire variable domain, with the rest obtained from reference TRBV5-6 and TRBJ2-3, is as follows: DAGVTQSPTHLIKTRGQQVTLRCSPKSGHDTVSWYQQALGQGPQFIFQYYEEEERQRGNFPDRFSGHQFPNYSSELNVNALLLGDSALYLCASSFGSRLAPDTQYFGPGTRLTVL.